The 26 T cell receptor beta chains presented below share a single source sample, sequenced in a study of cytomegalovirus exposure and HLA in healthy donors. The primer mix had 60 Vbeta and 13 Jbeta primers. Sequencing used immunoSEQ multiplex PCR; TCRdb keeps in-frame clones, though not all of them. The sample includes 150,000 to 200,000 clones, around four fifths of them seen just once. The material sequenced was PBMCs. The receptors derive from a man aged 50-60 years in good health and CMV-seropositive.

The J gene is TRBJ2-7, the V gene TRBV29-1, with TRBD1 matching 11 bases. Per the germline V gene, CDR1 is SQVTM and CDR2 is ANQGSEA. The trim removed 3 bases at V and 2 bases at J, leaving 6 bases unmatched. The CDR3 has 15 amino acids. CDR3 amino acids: CSVDEGQGAAYEQYF. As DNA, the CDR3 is TGCAGCGTTGATGAAGGACAGGGGGCTGCCTACGAGCAGTACTTC.

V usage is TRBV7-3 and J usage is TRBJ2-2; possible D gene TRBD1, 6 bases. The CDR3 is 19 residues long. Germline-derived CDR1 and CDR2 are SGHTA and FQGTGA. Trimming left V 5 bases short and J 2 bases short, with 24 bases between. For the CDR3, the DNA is TGTGCCAGCAGCCCTCCCCCCTCCATGGACAGCCGAAACACCGGGGAGCTGTTTTTT. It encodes CASSPPPSMDSRNTGELFF.

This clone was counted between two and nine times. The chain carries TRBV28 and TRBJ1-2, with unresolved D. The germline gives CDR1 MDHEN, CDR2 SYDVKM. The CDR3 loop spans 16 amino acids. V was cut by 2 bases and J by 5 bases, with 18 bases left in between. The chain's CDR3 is CASSLEGGHSGYGYTF. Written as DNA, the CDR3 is TGTGCCAGCAGTTTAGAGGGAGGGCATAGCGGATATGGCTACACCTTC.

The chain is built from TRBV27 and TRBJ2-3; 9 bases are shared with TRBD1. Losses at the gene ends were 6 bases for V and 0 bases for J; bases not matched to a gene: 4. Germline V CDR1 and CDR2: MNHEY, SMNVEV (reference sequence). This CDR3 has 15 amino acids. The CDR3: CASRPQGASTDTQYF. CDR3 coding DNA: TGTGCCAGCAGACCACAGGGGGCGAGCACAGATACGCAGTATTTT.

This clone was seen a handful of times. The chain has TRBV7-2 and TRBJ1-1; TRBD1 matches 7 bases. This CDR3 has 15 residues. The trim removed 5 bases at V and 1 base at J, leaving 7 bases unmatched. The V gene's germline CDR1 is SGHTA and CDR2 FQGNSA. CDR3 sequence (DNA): TGTGCCAGCAGCAGGCGACAGGGCGGGAACACTGAAGCTTTCTTT. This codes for CASSRRQGGNTEAFF.

CDR3 loop: CASSFSQGKQTEAFF. The CDR3 DNA sequence: TGTGCCAGCAGCTTTTCGCAGGGAAAGCAGACTGAAGCTTTCTTT. The chain is built from TRBV7-8 and TRBJ1-1, with D perhaps matching TRBD1 (5 bases). Germline-derived CDR1 and CDR2 are SGHVS and FQNEAQ. The CDR3 has 15 residues. V dropped 3 bases and J dropped 5 bases, with 16 bases sitting between them.

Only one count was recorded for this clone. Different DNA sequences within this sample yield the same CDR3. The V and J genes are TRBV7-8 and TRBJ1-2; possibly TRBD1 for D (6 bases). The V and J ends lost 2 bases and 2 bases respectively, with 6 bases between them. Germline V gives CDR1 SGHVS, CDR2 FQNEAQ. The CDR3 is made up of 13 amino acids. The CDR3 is CASSLQGNYGYTF. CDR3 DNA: TGTGCCAGCAGCTTACAGGGGAACTATGGCTACACCTTC.

The chain's CDR3 is CASSWGQGSGRQETQYF. The CDR3 DNA follows: TGCGCCAGCAGCTGGGGACAGGGCAGCGGAAGACAAGAGACCCAGTACTTC. The chain recombines TRBV5-1 with TRBJ2-5; 9 bases are shared with TRBD1. The CDR3 loop spans 17 amino acids. Germline V lookup: CDR1 SGHRS, CDR2 YFSETQ. Losses at the gene ends were 3 bases for V and 2 bases for J; bases not matched to a gene: 11.

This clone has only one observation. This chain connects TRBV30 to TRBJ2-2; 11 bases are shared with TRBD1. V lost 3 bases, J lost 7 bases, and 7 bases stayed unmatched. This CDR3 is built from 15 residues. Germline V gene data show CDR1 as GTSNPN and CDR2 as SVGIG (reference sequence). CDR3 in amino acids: CAWSERTGGIGELFF. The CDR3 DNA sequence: TGTGCCTGGAGCGAAAGGACAGGGGGCATCGGGGAGCTGTTTTTT.

CDR3 in amino acids: CASSFSRGNEQFF. The CDR3 DNA is TGTGCCAGCAGCTTCTCCAGGGGTAATGAGCAGTTCTTC. The chain carries TRBV7-3 and TRBJ2-1; D may be TRBD1 (6 bases). This CDR3 has 13 residues. Trimming took 3 bases from V and 7 from J, leaving 10 bases between them. Germline CDR1 reads SGHTA; CDR2 reads FQGTGA.

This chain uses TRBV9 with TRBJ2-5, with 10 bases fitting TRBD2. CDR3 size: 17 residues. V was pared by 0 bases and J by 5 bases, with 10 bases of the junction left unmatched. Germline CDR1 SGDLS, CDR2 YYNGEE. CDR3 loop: CASSVGVSGGLGETQYF. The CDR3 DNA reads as TGTGCCAGCAGCGTAGGGGTTAGCGGGGGGTTAGGGGAGACCCAGTACTTC.

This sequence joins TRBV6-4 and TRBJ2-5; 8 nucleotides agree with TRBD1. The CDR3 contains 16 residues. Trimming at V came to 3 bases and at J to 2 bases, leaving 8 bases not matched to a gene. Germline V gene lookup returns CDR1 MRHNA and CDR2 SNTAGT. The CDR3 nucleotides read TGTGCCAGCAGTGAAACCGGGACAGGTGGGCAAGAGACCCAGTACTTC. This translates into CASSETGTGGQETQYF.

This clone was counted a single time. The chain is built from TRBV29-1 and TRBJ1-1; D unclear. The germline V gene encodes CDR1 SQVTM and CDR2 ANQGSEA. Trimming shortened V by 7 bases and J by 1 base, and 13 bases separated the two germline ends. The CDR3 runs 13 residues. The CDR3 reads CSGSGNSNTEAFF. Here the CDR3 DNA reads TGCAGCGGATCGGGAAACTCGAACACTGAAGCTTTCTTT.

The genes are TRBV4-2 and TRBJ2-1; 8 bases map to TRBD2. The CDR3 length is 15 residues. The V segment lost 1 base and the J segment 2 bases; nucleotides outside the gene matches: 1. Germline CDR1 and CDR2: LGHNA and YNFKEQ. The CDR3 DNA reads TGTGCCAGCAGCCAAGGAGCGGGAGCCTACAATGAGCAGTTCTTC. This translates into CASSQGAGAYNEQFF.

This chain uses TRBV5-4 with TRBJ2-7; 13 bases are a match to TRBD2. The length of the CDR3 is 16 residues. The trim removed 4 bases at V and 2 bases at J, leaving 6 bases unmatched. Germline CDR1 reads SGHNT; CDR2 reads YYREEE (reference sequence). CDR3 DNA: TGTGCCAGCAGCGTGATGACTAGCGGGGGGACCTACGAGCAGTACTTC. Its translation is CASSVMTSGGTYEQYF.

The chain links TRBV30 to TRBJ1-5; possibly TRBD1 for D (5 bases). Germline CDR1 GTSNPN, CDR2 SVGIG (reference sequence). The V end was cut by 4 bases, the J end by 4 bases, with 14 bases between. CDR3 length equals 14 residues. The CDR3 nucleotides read TGTGCCTGGACCCAAGCCGGGGGGAATCAGCCCCAGCATTTT. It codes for CAWTQAGGNQPQHF.

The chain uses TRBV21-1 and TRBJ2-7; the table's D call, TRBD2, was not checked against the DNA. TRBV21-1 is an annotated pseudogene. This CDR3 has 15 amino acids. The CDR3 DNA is TGTGCCAGCAGCACAGTGGGCTTGGCAGGAGGCGAGCAGTACTTC. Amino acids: CASSTVGLAGGEQYF.

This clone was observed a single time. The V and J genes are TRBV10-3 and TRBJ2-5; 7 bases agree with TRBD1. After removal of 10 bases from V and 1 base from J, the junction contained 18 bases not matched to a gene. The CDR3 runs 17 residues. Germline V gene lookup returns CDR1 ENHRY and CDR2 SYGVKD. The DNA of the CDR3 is TGTGCCACGAGCCGAACAGGGGTTGGTGCCACCCAAGAGACCCAGTACTTC. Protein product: CATSRTGVGATQETQYF.

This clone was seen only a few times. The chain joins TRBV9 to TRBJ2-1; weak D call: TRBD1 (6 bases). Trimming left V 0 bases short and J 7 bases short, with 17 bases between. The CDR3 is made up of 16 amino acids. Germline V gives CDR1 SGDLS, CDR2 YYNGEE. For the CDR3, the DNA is TGTGCCAGCAGCGTAGCTGGATCGGGGCAGGGGAATGAGCAGTTCTTC. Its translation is CASSVAGSGQGNEQFF.

The CDR3 reads CASSIAGGESYEQYF. CDR3 coding DNA: TGTGCCAGTAGTATAGCAGGAGGCGAGTCTTACGAGCAGTACTTC. V and J are TRBV19 and TRBJ2-7; D is perhaps TRBD2 (5 bases). Germline values: CDR1 LNHDA, CDR2 SQIVND (reference sequence). The CDR3 covers 15 residues. V was trimmed by 1 base and J by 4 bases, leaving 14 bases between them.

CDR3 loop: CASSSHLDRADTQYF. The DNA of the CDR3 is TGTGCCAGCAGCTCCCACTTGGACAGGGCCGATACGCAGTATTTT. The chain joins TRBV5-5 to TRBJ2-3; 8 positions agree with TRBD1. V lost 3 bases and J lost 6; bases outside the gene matches: 9. Germline assignment: CDR1 SGHKS and CDR2 YYEKEE (reference sequence). The CDR3 totals 15 residues.

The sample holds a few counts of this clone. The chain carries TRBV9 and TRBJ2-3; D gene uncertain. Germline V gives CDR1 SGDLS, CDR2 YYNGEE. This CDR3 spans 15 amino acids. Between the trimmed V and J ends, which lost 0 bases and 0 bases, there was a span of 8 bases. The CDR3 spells CASSVGGASTDTQYF. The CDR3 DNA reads TGTGCCAGCAGCGTAGGCGGCGCTAGCACAGATACGCAGTATTTT.

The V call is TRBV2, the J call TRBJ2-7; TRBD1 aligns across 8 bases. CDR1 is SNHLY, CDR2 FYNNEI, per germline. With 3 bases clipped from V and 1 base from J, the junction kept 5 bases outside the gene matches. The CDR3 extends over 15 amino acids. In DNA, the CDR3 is TGTGCCAGCAGTGACCGACAGGGGATGTCCTACGAGCAGTACTTC. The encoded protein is CASSDRQGMSYEQYF.

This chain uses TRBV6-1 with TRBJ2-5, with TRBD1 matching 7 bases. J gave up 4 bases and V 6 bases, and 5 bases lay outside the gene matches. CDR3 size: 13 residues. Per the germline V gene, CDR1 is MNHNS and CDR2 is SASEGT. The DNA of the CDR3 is TGTGCCAGCAGGCGCAGGGGGTCAGAGACCCAGTACTTC. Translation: CASRRRGSETQYF.

The CDR3 coding sequence is TGCAGCGTTGTCCCCCCGGGACAGTACTACAATGAGCAGTTCTTC. Protein product: CSVVPPGQYYNEQFF. The chain has TRBV29-1 and TRBJ2-1, with TRBD1 matching 7 bases. Germline V gives CDR1 SQVTM, CDR2 ANQGSEA. J lost 3 bases, V lost 4 bases, and 9 bases had no gene match. The CDR3 has 15 amino acids.

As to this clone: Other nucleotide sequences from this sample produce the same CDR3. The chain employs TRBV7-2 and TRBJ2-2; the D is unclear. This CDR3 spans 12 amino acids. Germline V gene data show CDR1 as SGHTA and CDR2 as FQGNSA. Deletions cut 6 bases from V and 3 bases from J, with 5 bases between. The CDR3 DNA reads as TGTGCCAGCAGTTCAGACACCGGGGAGCTGTTTTTT. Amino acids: CASSSDTGELFF.